A selection of T cell receptor beta chains follows, all from one sample in a study of T cell responses to AZD1222 COVID-19 vaccine. The table came from immunoSEQ multiplex PCR; TCRdb's copy has only in-frame clones and leaves some out. The table includes about 90,000 clones, 89% detected once. The sequencing used peripheral blood, collected 28 days after the second AZD1222 dose. The source of these receptors is an adult who received the AZD1222 COVID-19 vaccine. CDR3s include the opening cysteine and the closing phenylalanine or tryptophan. Each record gives: clone size, V gene, D gene, J gene, CDR3 protein, CDR3 DNA. The D gene is left open where the match is weak. Clone size is stated in some rows and not others, as once, few, many or a class when expanded.

.	TRBV27	.	TRBJ2-7	CASSWRGRSYEQYF	TGTGCCAGCAGTTGGAGGGGGCGGTCCTACGAGCAGTACTTC
medium-sized	TRBV2	.	TRBJ2-7	CASRRVGSSFTYEQYF	TGTGCCAGCCGACGCGTGGGTAGCTCCTTCACCTACGAGCAGTACTTC
.	TRBV4-2	.	TRBJ2-1	CASSHAGGYNEQFF	TGTGCCAGCAGCCACGCCGGTGGCTACAATGAGCAGTTCTTC
.	TRBV6-5	.	TRBJ1-1	CASSEFSGGRTEAFF	TGTGCCAGCAGCGAGTTTAGCGGCGGTAGAACTGAAGCTTTCTTT
.	TRBV2	.	TRBJ1-1	CASSEEGLVTGAFF	TGTGCCAGCAGTGAAGAAGGGCTGGTGACGGGAGCTTTCTTT
.	TRBV7-2	TRBD1	TRBJ2-7	CASTVDRGYEQYF	TGTGCCAGCACCGTGGACAGGGGCTACGAGCAGTACTTC
.	TRBV10-3	TRBD1	TRBJ2-1	CAISEPRDRAYNEQFF	TGTGCCATCAGTGAACCGAGGGACAGGGCCTACAATGAGCAGTTCTTC
.	TRBV7-9	.	TRBJ2-1	CASSFYTGAIGDEQFF	TGTGCCAGCAGCTTCTATACTGGGGCAATTGGGGATGAGCAGTTCTTC
.	TRBV2	TRBD1	TRBJ1-6	CASRGQGSSPLHF	TGTGCCAGCAGGGGACAGGGTAGTTCACCCCTCCACTTT
.	TRBV6-5	.	TRBJ1-6	CASSQDRIFSPLHF	TGTGCCAGCAGCCAAGACCGAATATTTTCACCCCTCCACTTT
few	TRBV12-3/TRBV12-4	.	TRBJ1-3	CASSFGPRTHF	TGTGCCAGCAGTTTCGGGCCCCGGACACATTTT
.	TRBV6-5	.	TRBJ2-7	CASSYSGANLYEQYF	TGTGCCAGCAGTTACTCAGGGGCGAACCTATACGAGCAGTACTTC
.	TRBV7-3	.	TRBJ1-1	CASSPEWNTEAFF	TGTGCCAGCAGCCCAGAGTGGAACACTGAAGCTTTCTTT
.	TRBV14	TRBD1	TRBJ1-2	CASSQEGTGVPYGYTF	TGTGCCAGCAGCCAAGAAGGGACAGGGGTTCCCTATGGCTACACCTTC
.	TRBV7-9	.	TRBJ2-7	CASSETGGSYEQYF	TGTGCCAGCAGCGAGACAGGCGGATCCTACGAGCAGTACTTC
once	TRBV6-5	.	TRBJ2-7	CASSARGTAGYEQYF	TGTGCCAGCAGCGCGAGGGGGACTGCGGGCTACGAGCAGTACTTC
.	TRBV6-5	TRBD1	TRBJ1-2	CASTKSRQGHYTF	TGTGCCAGCACGAAATCTCGACAGGGGCACTACACCTTC
.	TRBV7-3	TRBD1	TRBJ1-1	CASSPYRGGNTEAFF	TGTGCCAGCAGCCCCTACAGGGGTGGGAACACTGAAGCTTTCTTT
.	TRBV7-2	.	TRBJ1-4	CASSLAQGHNEKLFF	TGTGCCAGCAGCCTGGCACAGGGCCATAATGAAAAACTGTTTTTT
.	TRBV4-1	.	TRBJ2-7	CASTPTGGAVYEQYF	TGCGCCAGCACCCCAACAGGGGGGGCCGTCTACGAGCAGTACTTC
.	TRBV19	TRBD2	TRBJ2-5	CASSAGLAGAGETQYF	TGTGCCAGTAGTGCCGGACTAGCGGGGGCTGGGGAGACCCAGTACTTC
.	TRBV5-5	.	TRBJ1-1	CASSLVQTMNTEAFF	TGTGCCAGCAGCTTGGTACAGACTATGAACACTGAAGCTTTCTTT
once	TRBV30	TRBD1	TRBJ1-2	CAWRRGTEYGYTF	TGTGCCTGGAGGCGGGGGACAGAATATGGCTACACCTTC
.	TRBV29-1	TRBD1	TRBJ2-2	CSVGDSNTGELFF	TGCAGCGTTGGGGACAGTAACACCGGGGAGCTGTTTTTT
.	TRBV19	TRBD1	TRBJ1-2	CASTPQRGQGGYGYTF	TGTGCCAGTACCCCTCAGAGGGGACAGGGAGGTTATGGCTACACCTTC
.	TRBV4-2	.	TRBJ2-2	CASSRGGAYTGELFF	TGTGCCAGCAGCAGGGGGGGGGCGTATACCGGGGAGCTGTTTTTT
.	TRBV28	TRBD1	TRBJ1-5	CASSLLRGQGADQPQHF	TGTGCCAGCAGTTTATTAAGAGGCCAGGGGGCAGATCAGCCCCAGCATTTT
.	TRBV7-9	TRBD1	TRBJ2-4	CASSLARTGSKNIQYF	TGTGCCAGCAGCTTAGCCCGGACAGGGAGCAAAAACATTCAGTACTTC
.	TRBV6-2/TRBV6-3	TRBD1	TRBJ1-2	CASSSGQGRRFDGYTF	TGTGCCAGCAGCTCCGGACAGGGACGACGGTTCGATGGCTACACCTTC